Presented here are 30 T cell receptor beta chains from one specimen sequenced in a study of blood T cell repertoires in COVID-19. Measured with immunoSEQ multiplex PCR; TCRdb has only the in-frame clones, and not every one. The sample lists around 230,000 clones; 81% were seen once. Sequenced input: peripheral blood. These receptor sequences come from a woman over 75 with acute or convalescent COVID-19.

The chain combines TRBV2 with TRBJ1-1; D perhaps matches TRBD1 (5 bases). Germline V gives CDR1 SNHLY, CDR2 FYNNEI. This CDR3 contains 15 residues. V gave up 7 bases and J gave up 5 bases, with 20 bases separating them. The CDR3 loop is CASTLTGGSRTEAFF. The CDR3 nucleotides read TGTGCCAGCACCCTAACGGGGGGGTCGAGAACTGAAGCTTTCTTT.

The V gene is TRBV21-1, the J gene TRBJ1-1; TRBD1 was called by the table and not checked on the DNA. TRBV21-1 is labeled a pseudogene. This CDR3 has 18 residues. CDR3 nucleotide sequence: TGTGCCAGCAGCAAAGTCTCGGGACAGGGGATTATGAACACTGAAGCTTTCTTT. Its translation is CASSKVSGQGIMNTEAFF.

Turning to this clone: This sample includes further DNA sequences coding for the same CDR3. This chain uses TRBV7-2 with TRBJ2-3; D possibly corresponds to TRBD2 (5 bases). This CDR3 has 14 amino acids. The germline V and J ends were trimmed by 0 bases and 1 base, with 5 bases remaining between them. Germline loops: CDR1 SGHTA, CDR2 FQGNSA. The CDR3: CASSLAGGTDTQYF. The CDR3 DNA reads TGTGCCAGCAGCTTAGCCGGGGGCACAGATACGCAGTATTTT.

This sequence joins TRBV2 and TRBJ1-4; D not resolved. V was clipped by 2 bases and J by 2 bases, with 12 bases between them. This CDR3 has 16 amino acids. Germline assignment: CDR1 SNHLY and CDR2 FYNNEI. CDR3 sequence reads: CASSEILQATNEKLFF. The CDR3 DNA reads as TGTGCCAGCAGTGAAATACTGCAGGCTACTAATGAAAAACTGTTTTTT.

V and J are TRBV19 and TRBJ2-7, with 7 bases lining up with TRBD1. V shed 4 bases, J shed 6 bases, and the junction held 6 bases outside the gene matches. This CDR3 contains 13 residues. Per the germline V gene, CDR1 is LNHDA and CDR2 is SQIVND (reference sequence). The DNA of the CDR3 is TGTGCCAGTAGTACAACTTGGGACAGCGAGCAGTACTTC. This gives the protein CASSTTWDSEQYF. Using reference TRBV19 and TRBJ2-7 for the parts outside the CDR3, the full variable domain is DGGITQSPKYLFRKEGQNVTLSCEQNLNHDAMYWYRQDPGQGLRLIYYSQIVNDFQKGDIAEGYSVSREKKESFPLTVTSAQKNPTAFYLCASSTTWDSEQYFGPGTRLTVT.

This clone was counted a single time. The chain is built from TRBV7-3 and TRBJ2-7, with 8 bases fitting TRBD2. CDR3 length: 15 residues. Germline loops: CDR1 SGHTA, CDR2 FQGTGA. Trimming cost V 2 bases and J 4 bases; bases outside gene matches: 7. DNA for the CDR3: TGTGCCAGCAGCTTATCCAGCGGGAGTTATTACGAGCAGTACTTC. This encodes CASSLSSGSYYEQYF.

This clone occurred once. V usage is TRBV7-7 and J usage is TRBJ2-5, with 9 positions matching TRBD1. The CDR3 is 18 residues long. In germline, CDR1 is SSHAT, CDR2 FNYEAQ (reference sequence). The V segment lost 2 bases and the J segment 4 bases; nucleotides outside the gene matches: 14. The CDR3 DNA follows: TGTGCCAGCAGCTTACGTCCTGGGGGACAGGGAAAGGGAGAGACCCAGTACTTC. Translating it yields CASSLRPGGQGKGETQYF.

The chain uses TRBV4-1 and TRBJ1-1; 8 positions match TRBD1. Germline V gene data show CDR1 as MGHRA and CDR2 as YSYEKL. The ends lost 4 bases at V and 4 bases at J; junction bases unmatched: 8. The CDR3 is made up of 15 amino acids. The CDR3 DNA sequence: TGCGCCAGCAGCCGAGCGACAGGGGCGTTCACTGAAGCTTTCTTT. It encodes CASSRATGAFTEAFF.

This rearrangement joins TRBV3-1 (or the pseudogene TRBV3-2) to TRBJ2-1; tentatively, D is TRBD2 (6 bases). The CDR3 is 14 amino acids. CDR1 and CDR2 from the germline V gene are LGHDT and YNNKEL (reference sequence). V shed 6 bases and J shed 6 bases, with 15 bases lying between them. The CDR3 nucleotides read TGTGCCAGCAGTGAATCGAAAGCGGGCAATGAGCAGTTCTTC. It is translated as CASSESKAGNEQFF.

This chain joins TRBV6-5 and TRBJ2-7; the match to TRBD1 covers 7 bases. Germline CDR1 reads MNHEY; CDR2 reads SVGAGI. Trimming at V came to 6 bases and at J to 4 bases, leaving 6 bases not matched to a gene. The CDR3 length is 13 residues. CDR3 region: CASSGTVRYEQYF. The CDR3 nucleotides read TGTGCCAGCAGCGGGACAGTACGTTACGAGCAGTACTTC.

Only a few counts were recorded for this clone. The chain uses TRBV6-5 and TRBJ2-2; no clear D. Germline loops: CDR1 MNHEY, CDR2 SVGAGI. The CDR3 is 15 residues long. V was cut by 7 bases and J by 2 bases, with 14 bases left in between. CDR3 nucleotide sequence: TGTGCCAGCAAGAGGCACACATTTAACACCGGGGAGCTGTTTTTT. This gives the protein CASKRHTFNTGELFF.

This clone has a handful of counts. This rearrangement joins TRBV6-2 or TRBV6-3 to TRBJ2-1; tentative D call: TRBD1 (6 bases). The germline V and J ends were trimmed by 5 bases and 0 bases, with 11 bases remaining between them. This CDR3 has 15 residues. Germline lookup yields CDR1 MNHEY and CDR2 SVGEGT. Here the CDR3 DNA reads TGTGCCAGCAGTAGGACAGCCCGCTCCTACAATGAGCAGTTCTTC. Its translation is CASSRTARSYNEQFF.

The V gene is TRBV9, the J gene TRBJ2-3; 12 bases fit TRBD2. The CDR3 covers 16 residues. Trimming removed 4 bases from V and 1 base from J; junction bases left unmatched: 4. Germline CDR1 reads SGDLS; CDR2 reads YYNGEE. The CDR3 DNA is TGTGCCAGCAGCCCGCTAGCGGGGGGGCGCACAGATACGCAGTATTTT. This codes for CASSPLAGGRTDTQYF.

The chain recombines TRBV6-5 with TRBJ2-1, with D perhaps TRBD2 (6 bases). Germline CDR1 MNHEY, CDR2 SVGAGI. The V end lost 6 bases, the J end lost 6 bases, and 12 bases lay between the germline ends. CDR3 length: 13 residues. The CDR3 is CASSGGPGNEQFF. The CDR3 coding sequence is TGTGCCAGCAGCGGGGGACCTGGCAATGAGCAGTTCTTC.

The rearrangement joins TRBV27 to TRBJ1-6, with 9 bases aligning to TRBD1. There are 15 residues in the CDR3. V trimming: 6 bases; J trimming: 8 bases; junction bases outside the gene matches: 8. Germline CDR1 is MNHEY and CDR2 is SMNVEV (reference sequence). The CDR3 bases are TGTGCCAGCAGGTCCGACAGGGGGTATCATTCACCCCTCCACTTT. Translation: CASRSDRGYHSPLHF.

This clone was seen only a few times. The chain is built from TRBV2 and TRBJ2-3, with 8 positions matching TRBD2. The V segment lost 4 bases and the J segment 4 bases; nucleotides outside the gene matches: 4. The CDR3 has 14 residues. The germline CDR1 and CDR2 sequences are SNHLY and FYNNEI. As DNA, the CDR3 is TGTGCCAGCAGTGTAGGACTAGCTCCAGATACGCAGTATTTT. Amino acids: CASSVGLAPDTQYF.

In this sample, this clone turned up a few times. The CDR3 protein is CASSLVRLAATDTQYF. CDR3 DNA: TGTGCCAGCAGCTTGGTTAGACTAGCGGCGACAGATACGCAGTATTTT. The chain combines TRBV5-6 with TRBJ2-3; 9 bases are a match to TRBD2. Germline CDR1 SGHDT, CDR2 YYEEEE. CDR3 length: 16 residues. Germline trimming cut 0 bases from V and 3 bases from J; bases unmatched to any gene: 5.

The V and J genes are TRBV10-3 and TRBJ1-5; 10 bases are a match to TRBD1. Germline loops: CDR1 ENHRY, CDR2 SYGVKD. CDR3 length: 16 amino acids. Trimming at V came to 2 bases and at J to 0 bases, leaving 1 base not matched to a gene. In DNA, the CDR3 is TGTGCCATCAGTGAGGGGACAGGGGATAGCAATCAGCCCCAGCATTTT. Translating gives CAISEGTGDSNQPQHF.

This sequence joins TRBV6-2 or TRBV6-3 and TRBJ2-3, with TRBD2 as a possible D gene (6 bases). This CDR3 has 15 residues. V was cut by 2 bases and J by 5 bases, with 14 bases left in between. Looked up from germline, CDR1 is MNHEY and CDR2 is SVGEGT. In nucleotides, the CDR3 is TGTGCCAGCAGTTACGGGATGGTAGCGGTAGATACGCAGTATTTT. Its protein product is CASSYGMVAVDTQYF.

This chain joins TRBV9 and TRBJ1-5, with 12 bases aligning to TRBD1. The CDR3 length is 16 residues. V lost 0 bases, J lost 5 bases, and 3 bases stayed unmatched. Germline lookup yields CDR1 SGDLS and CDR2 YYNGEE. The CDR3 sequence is CASSVGGQGAYQPQHF. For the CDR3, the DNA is TGTGCCAGCAGCGTAGGGGGACAGGGGGCTTATCAGCCCCAGCATTTT.

Here the CDR3 reads CASSDRGLSGTDTQYF. CDR3 in DNA: TGCGCCAGCAGCGACAGGGGGCTTTCCGGCACAGATACGCAGTATTTT. The V call is TRBV10-1, the J call TRBJ2-3; TRBD1 agrees at 10 bases. CDR1 WNHNN and CDR2 SYGVQD come from the germline V gene (reference sequence). The CDR3 runs to 16 residues. V dropped 6 bases and J dropped 1; count of bases not matched to a gene: 7.

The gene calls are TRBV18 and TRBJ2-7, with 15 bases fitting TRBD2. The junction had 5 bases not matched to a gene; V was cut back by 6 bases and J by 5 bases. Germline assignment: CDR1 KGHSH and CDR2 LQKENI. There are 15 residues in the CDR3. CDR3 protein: CASSPGLAGGDEQYF. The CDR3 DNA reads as TGTGCCAGCTCCCCGGGACTAGCGGGAGGAGACGAGCAGTACTTC.

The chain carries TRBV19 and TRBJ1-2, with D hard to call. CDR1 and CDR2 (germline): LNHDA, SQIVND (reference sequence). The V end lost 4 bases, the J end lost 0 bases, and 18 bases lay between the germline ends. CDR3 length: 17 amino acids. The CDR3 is CASSTPPRAPPNYGYTF. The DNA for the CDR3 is TGTGCCAGTAGTACCCCCCCGCGGGCACCTCCTAACTATGGCTACACCTTC.

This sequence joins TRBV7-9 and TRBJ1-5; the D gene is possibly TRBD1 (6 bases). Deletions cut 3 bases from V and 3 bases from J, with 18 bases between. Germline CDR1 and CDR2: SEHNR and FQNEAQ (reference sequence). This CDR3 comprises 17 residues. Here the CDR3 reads CASSFMGKGGFNQPQHF. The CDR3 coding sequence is TGTGCCAGCAGCTTTATGGGAAAAGGGGGATTCAATCAGCCCCAGCATTTT.

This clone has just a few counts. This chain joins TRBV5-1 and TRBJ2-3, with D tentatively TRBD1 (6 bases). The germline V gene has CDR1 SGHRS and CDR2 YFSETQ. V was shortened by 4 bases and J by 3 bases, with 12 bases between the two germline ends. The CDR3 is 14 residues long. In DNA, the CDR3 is TGCGCCAGCAGCCCTCGTACAGGGACAGATACGCAGTATTTT. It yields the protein CASSPRTGTDTQYF. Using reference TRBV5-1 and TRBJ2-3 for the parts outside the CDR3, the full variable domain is KAGVTQTPRYLIKTRGQQVTLSCSPISGHRSVSWYQQTPGQGLQFLFEYFSETQRNKGNFPGRFSGRQFSNSRSEMNVSTLELGDSALYLCASSPRTGTDTQYFGPGTRLTVL.

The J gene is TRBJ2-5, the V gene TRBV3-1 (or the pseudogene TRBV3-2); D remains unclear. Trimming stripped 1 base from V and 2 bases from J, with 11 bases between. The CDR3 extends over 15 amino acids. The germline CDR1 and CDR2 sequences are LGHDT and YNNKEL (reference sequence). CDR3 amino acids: CASSQGRGSQETQYF. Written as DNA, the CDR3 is TGTGCCAGCAGCCAAGGGCGAGGTTCTCAAGAGACCCAGTACTTC.

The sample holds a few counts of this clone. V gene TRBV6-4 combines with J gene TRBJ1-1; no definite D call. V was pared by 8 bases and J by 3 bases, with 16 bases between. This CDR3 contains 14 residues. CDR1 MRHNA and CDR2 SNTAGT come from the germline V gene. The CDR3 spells CASRATFRDTEAFF. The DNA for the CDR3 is TGTGCCAGCCGAGCGACCTTCCGGGACACTGAAGCTTTCTTT.

The CDR3 DNA sequence: TGTGCCAGCAGCGTAGAACTAGCGGGAGTGGGGGCCCAAGAGACCCAGTACTTC. As protein: CASSVELAGVGAQETQYF. The rearrangement joins TRBV9 to TRBJ2-5, with TRBD2 matching 11 bases. The V segment lost 0 bases and the J segment 1 base; nucleotides outside the gene matches: 8. This CDR3 is built from 18 residues. CDR1 is SGDLS, CDR2 YYNGEE, per germline.

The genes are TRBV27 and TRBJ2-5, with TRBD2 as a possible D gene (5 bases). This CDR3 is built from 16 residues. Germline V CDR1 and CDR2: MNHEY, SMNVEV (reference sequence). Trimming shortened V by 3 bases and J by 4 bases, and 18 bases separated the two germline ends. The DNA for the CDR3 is TGTGCCAGCAGTTTTTTTAGAGGAGGCCCTGGAGAGACCCAGTACTTC. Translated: CASSFFRGGPGETQYF.

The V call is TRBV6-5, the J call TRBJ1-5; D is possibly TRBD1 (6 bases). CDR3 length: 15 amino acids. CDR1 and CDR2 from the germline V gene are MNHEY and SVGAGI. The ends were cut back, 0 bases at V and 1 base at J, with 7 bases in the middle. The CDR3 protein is CASSYSQGSNQPQHF. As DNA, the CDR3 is TGTGCCAGCAGTTACTCCCAGGGGAGCAATCAGCCCCAGCATTTT.